This TCR beta chain is drawn from a study of blood T cell repertoires in COVID-19 (dated by TCRdb to 2018 to 2020). Broadly, across the study: Collaborator samples came from the United States, Italy and Spain and covered acute and convalescent phases of COVID-19. The material from the prospective study consisted of cDNA or gDNA derived from T cells, B-cell-depleted T cells, or PBMCs. The dataset comprised deeply sampled blood TCRbeta repertoires from subjects exposed to, actively infected with, or recovered from COVID-19. The repertoires were released in a freely available public database meant as a resource for research on the immune response to SARS-CoV-2. Samples were obtained from the ongoing ImmuneRACE study (first 160 participants) and from 1,200 or so subjects provided by 6 global collaborators. Sample metadata almost always included a de-identified subject ID, COVID-19 status, age in years and sex. Where available, HLA class I and class II types were taken from metadata supplied by the sample provider and were not determined by assay-based typing.

Comments on this clone: The target of this receptor is not known. No quality values exist for individual bases; no much larger clone is one base distant.

Participants in the prospective study were aged 18 to 89 years, lived in under 30 United States geographic areas, and enrolled through a virtual design. To assign participants to cohorts, the prospective study relied on clinical history that participants themselves reported in a screening survey and a study questionnaire. In the prospective study, mobile phlebotomists collected whole blood, serum and a nasopharyngeal or oropharyngeal swab from each participant. Prospective study participants could optionally give additional blood draws and questionnaires over an approximately 2-month period. Prospective study blood samples were shipped either frozen or at room temperature before DNA extraction. Summary of the overall study and its limitations: The amount of clinical and demographic metadata varied by source and participant and was provided uncurated.

TCRbeta CDR3 regions were amplified from genomic DNA using the immunoSEQ Assay, a bias-controlled multiplex PCR. The published analysis was carried out like this. Nucleated cell counts per sample were estimated from amplification of reference gene primers within the assay. To quantify the absolute abundance of each unique TCRbeta CDR3 rearrangement, sequence reads were collapsed and filtered. For each sample, productive Simpson clonality was calculated as the square root of Simpson's diversity index over productive rearrangements. What TCRdb holds here is the immuneACCESS table cut down to in-frame rearrangements. Part of the clones is not present; checked against another copy, under half of the missing clones reflect an unresolved V gene, and the others are unexplained. The D gene and trimming were derived from the DNA, and the V and J assignments and clone size from that table. This sample is represented by 200,000 to 250,000 clones; approximately 90% of them were singletons. Jointly, the top ten make up less than 4.5% of the sample.

The sequence was obtained from a woman aged 40-49 years with acute COVID-19. Sequenced material: PBMCs or T cells enriched from blood (not recorded which).

CDR3 region: CASSSSGLAGGLRFF. The DNA reads as follows: TGTGCCAGCAGCTCCTCGGGGCTAGCGGGGGGGCTCAGGTTCTTC. The sequence joins TRBV7-3 to TRBJ2-1; the junction holds 12 bases that match TRBD2. CDR1 and CDR2 (SGHTA, FQGTGA) derive from the germline V gene. The germline V and J ends show losses of 4 bases and 15 bases respectively, and no gene match explains 13 bases of the junction. The CDR3 holds 15 amino acids from the cysteine to the phenylalanine. Only the CDR3 DNA is retained, 45 bases long and in frame from the first base.